This T cell receptor (beta chain) was profiled in a study of molecular identifiers for immune sequencing clone quantification. This clonotype was counted only a few times. In TCRdb, the PCR reads were re-called with MiXCR into one record per CDR3 protein. The data hold roughly 630,000 distinct CDR3 sequences, with 25% observed a single time. Between the trimmed V and J ends, which lost 2 bases and 0 bases, there was a span of 5 bases. Germline values: CDR1 MGHRA, CDR2 YSYEKL. This CDR3 has 14 amino acids. Specimen: naive CD8+ T cells from blood, with Jurkat cell RNA spiked in. Subset specified: FACS-sorted CD8+CD4-CCR7+CD45RA+ naive T cells. The sequence came from a human donor in good health. Some libraries in this study had Jurkat cell RNA spiked in. This chain joins TRBV4-1 and TRBJ1-5, with D unresolved. CDR3 bases: TGCGCCAGCAGCCAAACAGATAGCAATCAGCCCCAGCATTTT. Amino acid sequence: CASSQTDSNQPQHF.